Below, 15 T cell receptor beta chains from the same sample are listed, as sequenced in a study of shared clonotypes between healthy human individuals. The naive CD8 population came from CD45RO-negative cells selected for CCR7, without terminally differentiated effector memory CD45RA+ cells. Profiled with immunoSEQ multiplex PCR; TCRdb holds only in-frame clones, not every one. Among 800,000 to 950,000 clones listed, 96% were seen once. Material: naive CD8+ T cells sorted from blood. These receptors originate from a man younger than 40 in good health.

On this clone: The same CDR3 also results from other DNA sequences found in this sample. The chain carries TRBV7-9 and TRBJ2-1, with TRBD1 matching 7 bases. The CDR3 loop spans 12 amino acids. Per the germline V gene, CDR1 is SEHNR and CDR2 is FQNEAQ (reference sequence). The V and J ends lost 4 bases and 7 bases, in that order; junction bases with no gene match: 1. CDR3 DNA sequence: TGTGCCAGCAGCTCACAGGGGAATGAGCAGTTCTTC. It codes for CASSSQGNEQFF.

The chain links TRBV19 to TRBJ1-5; TRBD1 agrees at 10 bases. The CDR3 is 18 residues long. J gave up 2 bases and V 3 bases, and 10 bases lay outside the gene matches. From germline, CDR1 is LNHDA and CDR2 SQIVND (reference sequence). For the CDR3, the DNA is TGTGCCAGTAGTATGGCCGGGACAGGGGTAGTGGGCAATCAGCCCCAGCATTTT. Protein product: CASSMAGTGVVGNQPQHF.

The chain joins TRBV5-1 to TRBJ1-2; D may be TRBD1 (6 bases). V lost 4 bases and J 6 bases, leaving 19 bases between the germline ends. CDR1 is SGHRS, CDR2 YFSETQ, per germline. This CDR3 region has 15 residues. CDR3 DNA sequence: TGCGCCAGCAGCCCAGGACAGATTTTAATCGATGGCTACACCTTC. It specifies CASSPGQILIDGYTF.

This chain uses TRBV13 with TRBJ1-1; possible D gene TRBD1, 5 bases. The CDR3 contains 13 residues. V dropped 3 bases and J dropped 8 bases, with 13 bases sitting between them. CDR1 PRHDT and CDR2 FYEKMQ come from the germline V gene (reference sequence). CDR3 loop: CASSLMGVTEAFF. CDR3 bases: TGTGCCAGCAGCTTGATGGGGGTAACAGAAGCTTTCTTT. Based on the CDR3 plus reference TRBV13 and TRBJ1-1, the full variable domain is AAGVIQSPRHLIKEKRETATLKCYPIPRHDTVYWYQQGPGQDPQFLISFYEKMQSDKGSIPDRFSAQQFSDYHSELNMSSLELGDSALYFCASSLMGVTEAFFGQGTRLTVV.

About this clone itself: This sample also contains other DNA sequences that code for the same CDR3. The chain combines TRBV20-1 with TRBJ2-7, with a weak D call TRBD2 (5 bases). Trimming left V 2 bases short and J 4 bases short, with 6 bases between. The germline CDR1 and CDR2 sequences are DFQATT and SNEGSKA (reference sequence). This CDR3 contains 11 residues. CDR3 coding DNA: TGCAGTGCTAGACGAGGGTACGAGCAGTACTTC. Its protein is CSARRGYEQYF.

J is TRBJ2-1 and V is TRBV15, with 11 bases aligning to TRBD2. V lost 3 bases, J lost 10 bases, and 8 bases stayed unmatched. The V gene's germline CDR1 is LNHNV and CDR2 YYDKDF (reference sequence). The CDR3 loop spans 15 amino acids. The CDR3 bases are TGTGCCACCAGCAGTTTTAGCGGGAGGGCTTTCGAGCAGTTCTTC. It codes for CATSSFSGRAFEQFF. Full variable domain (remainder filled in from reference TRBV15 and TRBJ2-1): DAMVIQNPRYQVTQFGKPVTLSCSQTLNHNVMYWYQQKSSQAPKLLFHYYDKDFNNEADTPDNFQSRRPNTSFCFLDIRSPGLGDTAMYLCATSSFSGRAFEQFFGPGTRLTVL.

Turning to this clone: The sample carries other DNA sequences with the same CDR3. The rearrangement links TRBV5-1 to TRBJ2-7; D call uncertain. Trimming took off 0 bases at V and 3 bases at J, with 7 bases between the two ends. Germline V gene sequence: CDR1 SGHRS, CDR2 YFSETQ. CDR3 length equals 13 residues. CDR3 residues: CASSLGAGYEQYF. As DNA, the CDR3 is TGCGCCAGCAGCTTGGGGGCAGGCTACGAGCAGTACTTC.

The V call is TRBV27, the J call TRBJ1-4; TRBD1 matches 9 bases. V shed 7 bases, J shed 2 bases, and the junction held 11 bases outside the gene matches. The CDR3 spans 17 residues. Germline V gives CDR1 MNHEY, CDR2 SMNVEV (reference sequence). The CDR3 spells CASKRVGQGITNEKLFF. The CDR3 DNA is TGTGCCAGCAAGCGAGTGGGACAGGGTATCACTAATGAAAAACTGTTTTTT.

This rearrangement joins TRBV6-5 to TRBJ2-3; D might be TRBD1 or TRBD2, each matching 6 bases. The germline V and J ends were trimmed by 2 bases and 3 bases, with 12 bases remaining between them. CDR3 length: 15 residues. Germline values: CDR1 MNHEY, CDR2 SVGAGI. Written as DNA, the CDR3 is TGTGCCAGCAGTTACAGCCAGGGGAGGACAGATACGCAGTATTTT. It is translated as CASSYSQGRTDTQYF.

The chain uses TRBV14 and TRBJ1-3; no clear D. Germline CDR1 SGHDN, CDR2 FVKESK. V was shortened by 2 bases and J by 0 bases, with 11 bases between the two germline ends. This CDR3 is 16 amino acids long. CDR3 bases: TGTGCCAGCAGCCAAAAGTCCCTCCTCTCTGGAAACACCATATATTTT. Its translation: CASSQKSLLSGNTIYF.

The J gene is TRBJ2-7, the V gene TRBV12-1; the table assigns TRBD2, which was not confirmed against the DNA. TRBV12-1 is flagged as a pseudogene. This CDR3 comprises 16 residues. Written as DNA, the CDR3 is TGTGCCAGCAGCTGCCCTAGCGGGAAAACTTCCTACGAGCAGTACTTC. It encodes CASSCPSGKTSYEQYF.

The V call is TRBV6-5, the J call TRBJ1-3; D is unclear. Germline assignment: CDR1 MNHEY and CDR2 SVGAGI. The CDR3 is 15 amino acids. V was pared by 2 bases and J by 0 bases, with 8 bases between. CDR3 nucleotides: TGTGCCAGCAGTTACGCTCTGGGCTCTGGAAACACCATATATTTT. It yields the protein CASSYALGSGNTIYF.

A single count supports this clone. The CDR3 loop reads CASSLDGDRAYEQYF. As DNA, the CDR3 is TGTGCCAGCAGCTTAGACGGGGACAGGGCCTACGAGCAGTACTTC. The chain couples TRBV7-9 to TRBJ2-7, with 9 bases lining up with TRBD1. After removal of 1 base from V and 2 bases from J, the junction contained 3 bases not matched to a gene. In germline, CDR1 is SEHNR, CDR2 FQNEAQ (reference sequence). The CDR3 covers 15 residues.

The chain combines TRBV15 with TRBJ2-5; maybe TRBD1 (5 bases). Trimming shortened V by 0 bases and J by 5 bases, and 16 bases separated the two germline ends. The CDR3 extends over 16 amino acids. The V gene's germline CDR1 is LNHNV and CDR2 YYDKDF (reference sequence). In DNA form, the CDR3 reads TGTGCCACCAGCAGAGATCGGGCCAGGGTTTCGGAGACCCAGTACTTC. This encodes CATSRDRARVSETQYF. The entire variable domain, with the rest obtained from reference TRBV15 and TRBJ2-5, is as follows: DAMVIQNPRYQVTQFGKPVTLSCSQTLNHNVMYWYQQKSSQAPKLLFHYYDKDFNNEADTPDNFQSRRPNTSFCFLDIRSPGLGDTAMYLCATSRDRARVSETQYFGPGTRLLVL.

The V call is TRBV6-5, the J call TRBJ1-1, with D perhaps TRBD1 (6 bases). The germline V and J ends were trimmed by 0 bases and 3 bases, with 14 bases remaining between them. The CDR3 contains 16 residues. The V gene's germline CDR1 is MNHEY and CDR2 SVGAGI. The CDR3 DNA sequence: TGTGCCAGCAGTTACTCGTCATCAGGGGTATACACTGAAGCTTTCTTT. It yields the protein CASSYSSSGVYTEAFF.